The rows below give T cell receptor beta chains drawn from one sample of a study of blood T cell repertoires in COVID-19. Repertoires were generated with immunoSEQ multiplex PCR, while TCRdb's copy carries only in-frame clones and drops some. Among about 190,000 clones listed, 88% were seen once. Material for sequencing was peripheral blood. These receptors all stem from a woman in her 30s with acute or convalescent COVID-19. Both conserved end residues are part of each CDR3. Fields, in order: V gene, J gene, D gene, CDR3 DNA, CDR3 protein. The D gene is left open where the match is weak.

>TRBV6-1|TRBJ2-2|.
TGTGCCAGCAGTGAATACGGGGGAGGTACCGGGGAGCTGTTTTTT
CASSEYGGGTGELFF
>TRBV27|TRBJ1-2|.
TGTGCCAGCAGTAGTATCAGGGCAGGGAACTATGGCTACACCTTC
CASSSIRAGNYGYTF
>TRBV6-5|TRBJ2-7|.
TGTGCCAGCAGAGTTACTTACGAGCAGTACTTC
CASRVTYEQYF
>TRBV1|TRBJ1-1|.
TGCACCAGCAGCCGGGGACAGCTTAGCACTGAAGCTTTCTTT
CTSSRGQLSTEAFF
>TRBV19|TRBJ1-1|.
TGTGCCAGTTCCCACGCTTCCAGGGGCACTGAAGCTTTCTTT
CASSHASRGTEAFF
>TRBV19|TRBJ2-1|TRBD2
TGTGCCAGCAAGCGGGAGGGATACAATGAGCAGTTCTTC
CASKREGYNEQFF
>TRBV5-6|TRBJ1-6|.
TGTGCCAGCAGCTTTGGACAGCCAAATTCACCCCTCCACTTT
CASSFGQPNSPLHF
>TRBV29-1|TRBJ2-7|TRBD2
TGCAGCGTTGTAGCGGGAGATGGCGAGCAGTACTTC
CSVVAGDGEQYF
>TRBV7-9|TRBJ2-1|.
TGTGCCAGCAGCAAGAGGGTTCCTGAGCAGTTCTTC
CASSKRVPEQFF
>TRBV11-2|TRBJ2-1|TRBD2
TGTGCCAGCAGGGAGAGCGGGGTTGAGCAGTTCTTC
CASRESGVEQFF
>TRBV6-1|TRBJ2-1|TRBD2
TGTGCCAGCAGTGAATTATGGCGGGAGAGTGAGCAGTTCTTC
CASSELWRESEQFF
>TRBV10-1|TRBJ2-2|.
TGCGCCAGCAGTGACTTCAGCGGGCCGGACCCCGGGGAGCTGTTTTTT
CASSDFSGPDPGELFF
>TRBV7-9|TRBJ2-2|.
TGTGCCAGCAGCTTAGAAGGCGGGACAGAAAAAGGAGGGACCGGGGAGCTGTTTTTT
CASSLEGGTEKGGTGELFF
>TRBV7-9|TRBJ1-1|.
TGTGCCAGCAGCTTAGGGCTCGGGGTGAACACTGAAGCTTTCTTT
CASSLGLGVNTEAFF
>TRBV5-4|TRBJ2-7|TRBD1
TGTGCCAGCAGCTCAATGACAGGGGCCGAGCAGTACTTC
CASSSMTGAEQYF